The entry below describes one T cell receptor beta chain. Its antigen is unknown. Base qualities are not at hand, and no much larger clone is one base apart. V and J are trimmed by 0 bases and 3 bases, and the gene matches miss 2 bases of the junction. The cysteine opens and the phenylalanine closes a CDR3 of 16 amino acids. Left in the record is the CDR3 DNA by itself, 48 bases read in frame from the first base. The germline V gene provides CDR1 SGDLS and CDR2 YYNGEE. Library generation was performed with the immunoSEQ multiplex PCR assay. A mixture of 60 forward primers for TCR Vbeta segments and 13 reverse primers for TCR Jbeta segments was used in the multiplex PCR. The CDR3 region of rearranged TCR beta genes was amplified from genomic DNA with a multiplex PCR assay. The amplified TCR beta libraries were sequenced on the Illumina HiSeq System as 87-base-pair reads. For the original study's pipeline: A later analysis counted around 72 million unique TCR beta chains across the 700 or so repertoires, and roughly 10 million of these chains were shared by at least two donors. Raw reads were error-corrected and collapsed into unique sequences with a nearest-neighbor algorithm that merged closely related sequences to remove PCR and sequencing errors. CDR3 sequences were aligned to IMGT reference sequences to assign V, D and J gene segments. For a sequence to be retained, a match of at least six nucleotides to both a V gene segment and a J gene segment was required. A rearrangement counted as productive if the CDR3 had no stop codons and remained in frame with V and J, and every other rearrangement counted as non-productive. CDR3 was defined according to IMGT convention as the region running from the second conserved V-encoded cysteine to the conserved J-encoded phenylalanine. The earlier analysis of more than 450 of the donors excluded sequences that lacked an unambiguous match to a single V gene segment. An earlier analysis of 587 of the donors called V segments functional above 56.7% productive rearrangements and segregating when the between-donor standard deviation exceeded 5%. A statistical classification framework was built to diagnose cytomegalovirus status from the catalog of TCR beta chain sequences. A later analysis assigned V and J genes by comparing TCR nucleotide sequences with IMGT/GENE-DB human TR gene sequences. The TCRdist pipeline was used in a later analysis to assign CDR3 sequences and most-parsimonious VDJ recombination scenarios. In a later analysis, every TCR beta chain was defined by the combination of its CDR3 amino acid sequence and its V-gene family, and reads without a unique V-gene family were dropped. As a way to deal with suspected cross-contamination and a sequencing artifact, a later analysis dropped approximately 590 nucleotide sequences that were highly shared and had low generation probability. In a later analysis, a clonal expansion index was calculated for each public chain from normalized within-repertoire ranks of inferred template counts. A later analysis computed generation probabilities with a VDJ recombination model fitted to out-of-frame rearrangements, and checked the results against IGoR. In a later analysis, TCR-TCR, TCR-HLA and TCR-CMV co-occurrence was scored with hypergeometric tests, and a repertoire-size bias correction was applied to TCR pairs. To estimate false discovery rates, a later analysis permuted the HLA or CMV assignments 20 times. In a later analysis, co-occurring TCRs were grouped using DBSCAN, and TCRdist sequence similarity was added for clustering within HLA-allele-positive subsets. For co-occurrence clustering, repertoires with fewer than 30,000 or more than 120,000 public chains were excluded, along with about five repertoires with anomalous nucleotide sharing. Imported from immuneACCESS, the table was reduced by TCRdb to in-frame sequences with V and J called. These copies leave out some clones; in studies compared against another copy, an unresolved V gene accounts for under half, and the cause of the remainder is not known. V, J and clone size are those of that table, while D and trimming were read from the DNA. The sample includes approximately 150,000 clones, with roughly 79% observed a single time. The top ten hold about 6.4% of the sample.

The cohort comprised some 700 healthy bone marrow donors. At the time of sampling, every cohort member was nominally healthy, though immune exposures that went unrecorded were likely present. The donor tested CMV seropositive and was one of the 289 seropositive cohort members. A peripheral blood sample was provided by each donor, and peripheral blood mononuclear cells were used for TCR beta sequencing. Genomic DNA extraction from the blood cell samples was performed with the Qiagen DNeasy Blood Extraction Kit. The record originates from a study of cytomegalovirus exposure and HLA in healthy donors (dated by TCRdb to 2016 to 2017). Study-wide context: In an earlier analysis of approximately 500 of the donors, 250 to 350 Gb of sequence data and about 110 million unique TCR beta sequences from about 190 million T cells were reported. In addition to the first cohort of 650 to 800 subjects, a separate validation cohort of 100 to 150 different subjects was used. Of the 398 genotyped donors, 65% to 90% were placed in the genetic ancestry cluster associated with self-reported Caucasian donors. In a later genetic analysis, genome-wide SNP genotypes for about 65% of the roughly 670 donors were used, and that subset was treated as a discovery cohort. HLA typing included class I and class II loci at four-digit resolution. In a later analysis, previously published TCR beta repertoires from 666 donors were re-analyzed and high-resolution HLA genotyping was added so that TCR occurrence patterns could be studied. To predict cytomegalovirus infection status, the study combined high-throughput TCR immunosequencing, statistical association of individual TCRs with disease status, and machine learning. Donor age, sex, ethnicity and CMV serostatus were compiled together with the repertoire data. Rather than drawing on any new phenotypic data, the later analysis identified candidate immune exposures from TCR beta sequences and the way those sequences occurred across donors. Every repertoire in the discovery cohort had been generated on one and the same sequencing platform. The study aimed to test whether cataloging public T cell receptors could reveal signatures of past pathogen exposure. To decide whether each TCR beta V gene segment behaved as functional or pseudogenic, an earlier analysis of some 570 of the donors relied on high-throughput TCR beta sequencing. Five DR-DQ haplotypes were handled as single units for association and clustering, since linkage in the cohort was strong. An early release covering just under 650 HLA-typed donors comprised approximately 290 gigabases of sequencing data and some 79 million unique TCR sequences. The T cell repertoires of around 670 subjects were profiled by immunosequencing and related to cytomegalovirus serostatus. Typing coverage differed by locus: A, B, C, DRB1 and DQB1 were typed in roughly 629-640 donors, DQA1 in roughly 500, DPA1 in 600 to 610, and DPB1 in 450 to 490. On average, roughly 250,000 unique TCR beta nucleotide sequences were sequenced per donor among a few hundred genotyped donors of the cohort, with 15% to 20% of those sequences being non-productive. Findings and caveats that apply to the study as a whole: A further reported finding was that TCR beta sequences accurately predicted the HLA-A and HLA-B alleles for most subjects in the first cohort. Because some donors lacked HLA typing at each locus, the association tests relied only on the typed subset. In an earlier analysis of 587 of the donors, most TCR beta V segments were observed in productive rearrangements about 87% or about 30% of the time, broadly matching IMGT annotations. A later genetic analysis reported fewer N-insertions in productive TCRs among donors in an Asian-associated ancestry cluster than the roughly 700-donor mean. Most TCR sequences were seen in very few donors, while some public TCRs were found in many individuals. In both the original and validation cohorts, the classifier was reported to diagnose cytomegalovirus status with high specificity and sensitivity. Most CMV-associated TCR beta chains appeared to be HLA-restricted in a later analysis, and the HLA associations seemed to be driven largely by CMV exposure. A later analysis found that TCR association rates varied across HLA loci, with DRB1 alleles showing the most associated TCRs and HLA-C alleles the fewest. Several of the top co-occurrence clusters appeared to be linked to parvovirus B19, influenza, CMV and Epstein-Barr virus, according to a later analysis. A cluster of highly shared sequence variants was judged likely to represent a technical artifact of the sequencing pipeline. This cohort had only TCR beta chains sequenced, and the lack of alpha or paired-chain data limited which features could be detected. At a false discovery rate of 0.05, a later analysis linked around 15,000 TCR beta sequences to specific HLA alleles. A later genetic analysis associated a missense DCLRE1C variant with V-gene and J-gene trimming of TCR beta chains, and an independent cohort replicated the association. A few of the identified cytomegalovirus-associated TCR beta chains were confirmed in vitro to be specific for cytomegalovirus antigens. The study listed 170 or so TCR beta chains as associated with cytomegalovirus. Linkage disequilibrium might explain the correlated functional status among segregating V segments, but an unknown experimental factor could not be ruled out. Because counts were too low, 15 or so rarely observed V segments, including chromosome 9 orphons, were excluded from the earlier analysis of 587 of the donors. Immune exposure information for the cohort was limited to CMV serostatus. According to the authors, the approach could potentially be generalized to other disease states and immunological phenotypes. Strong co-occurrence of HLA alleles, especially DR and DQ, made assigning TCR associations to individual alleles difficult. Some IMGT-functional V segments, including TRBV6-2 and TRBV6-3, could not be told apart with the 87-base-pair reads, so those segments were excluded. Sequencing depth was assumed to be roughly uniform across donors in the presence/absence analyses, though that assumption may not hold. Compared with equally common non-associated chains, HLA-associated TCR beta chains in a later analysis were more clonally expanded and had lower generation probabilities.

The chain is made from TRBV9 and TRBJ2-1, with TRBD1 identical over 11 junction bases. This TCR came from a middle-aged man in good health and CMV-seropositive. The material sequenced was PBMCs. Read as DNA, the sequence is TGTGCCAGCAGCGTAGTCGGGACAGGGGGCTACAATGAGCAGTTCTTC. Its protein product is CASSVVGTGGYNEQFF.